The 10 T cell receptor beta chains listed next were all sequenced from one sample in a study of early T cells in non-severe SARS-CoV-2 infection (dated by TCRdb to the early 2020s). The method was 5' RACE. TCRdb shows the sequencer as NextSeq 500. The public sequencing data were trimmed at Q25 with fastp and processed into clonotypes with MiXCR by TCRdb, which kept only in-frame beta chains. Identical CDR3 proteins give one entry, which carries the most common genes and DNA. This sample lists 90,000 to 130,000 distinct CDR3 sequences; around an eighth were detected once. About 3.8% of the sample is taken by the ten largest. The starting material was whole blood, obtained at baseline. The receptors were sampled from an adult who was a healthcare worker with PCR-confirmed SARS-CoV-2 infection or an uninfected control (not recorded which).

This clonotype occurred a few times. V and J are TRBV6-6 and TRBJ1-5; 7 bases agree with TRBD1. The V gene end was trimmed by 8 bases and the J gene end by 6 bases; junction bases not matched to a gene: 7. From germline, CDR1 is MNHNY and CDR2 SVGAGI (reference sequence). CDR3 length equals 13 residues. The CDR3 nucleotides read TGTGCCAGCCAACGAGGGGGCCGTCAGCCCCAGCATTTT. This codes for CASQRGGRQPQHF.

The CDR3 sequence is CSASRQGGTEAFF. In DNA form, the CDR3 reads TGCAGTGCTAGTCGCCAGGGAGGGACTGAAGCTTTCTTT. The gene calls are TRBV20-1 and TRBJ1-1, with D possibly matching TRBD1 (5 bases). The CDR3 is made up of 13 amino acids. Germline assignment: CDR1 DFQATT and CDR2 SNEGSKA (reference sequence). Trimming took 3 bases from V and 5 from J, leaving 13 bases between them.

J is TRBJ2-1 and V is TRBV30; TRBD1 agrees at 9 bases. Per germline, CDR1 GTSNPN and CDR2 SVGIG (reference sequence). The CDR3 length is 15 residues. V lost 2 bases and J lost 3; bases outside the gene matches: 5. CDR3 amino acids: CAWSIQGANYNEQFF. CDR3 in DNA: TGTGCCTGGAGTATACAGGGGGCCAACTACAATGAGCAGTTCTTC.

The chain has TRBV5-1 and TRBJ1-1; D unclear. Germline V gene data show CDR1 as SGHRS and CDR2 as YFSETQ. Trimming left V 4 bases short and J 1 base short, with 11 bases between. The CDR3 covers 14 residues. The CDR3 reads CASSGTYTNTEAFF. Written as DNA, the CDR3 is TGCGCCAGCAGCGGAACTTACACGAACACTGAAGCTTTCTTT.

This clonotype was seen repeatedly, ten times or more. The chain has TRBV20-1 and TRBJ1-6; D is undetermined. Trimming cost V 2 bases and J 0 bases, with 5 bases left between them. The CDR3 has 14 amino acids. Germline V lookup: CDR1 DFQATT, CDR2 SNEGSKA (reference sequence). The CDR3 spells CSARFSSYNSPLHF. CDR3 sequence (DNA): TGCAGTGCTAGATTTAGCTCCTATAATTCACCCCTCCACTTT.

The chain employs TRBV5-1 and TRBJ1-2, with 8 bases matching TRBD1. This CDR3 has 16 residues. The V gene's germline CDR1 is SGHRS and CDR2 YFSETQ. V lost 0 bases, J lost 4 bases, and 8 bases stayed unmatched. CDR3 DNA sequence: TGCGCCAGCAGCTTGGAGGGGACAGGCTCGGTCTATGGCTACACCTTC. Translation: CASSLEGTGSVYGYTF.

This clonotype was counted many times. The chain has TRBV20-1 and TRBJ1-5; D is unresolved. Trimming removed 1 base at V and 6 bases at J, with 7 bases between. The V gene's germline CDR1 is DFQATT and CDR2 SNEGSKA (reference sequence). The CDR3 has 12 amino acids. CDR3 sequence: CSARGAVQPQHF. Written as DNA, the CDR3 is TGCAGTGCTAGAGGGGCAGTTCAGCCCCAGCATTTT.

This clonotype was seen only a few times. This chain links TRBV12-3 or TRBV12-4 with TRBJ2-5; 10 bases match TRBD2. CDR3 length: 16 residues. The junction had 6 bases not matched to a gene; V was cut back by 4 bases and J by 1 base. CDR3 protein: CASSWSRTSGQETQYF. The CDR3 DNA sequence: TGTGCCAGCAGTTGGTCCCGGACTAGCGGCCAAGAGACCCAGTACTTC.

This clonotype occurred many times. The gene calls are TRBV20-1 and TRBJ2-3; 10 bases agree with TRBD2. The CDR3 runs 14 residues. V was pared by 3 bases and J by 8 bases, with 8 bases of the junction left unmatched. Germline V lookup: CDR1 DFQATT, CDR2 SNEGSKA (reference sequence). The CDR3 nucleotides read TGCAGTGCTAGGGCTAGCGGGAGACTGAGTACGCAGTATTTT. It specifies CSARASGRLSTQYF.

In its sample, this clonotype was seen a few times. The chain carries TRBV10-2 and TRBJ2-4; weak D call: TRBD2 (6 bases). CDR3 size: 12 residues. Germline assignment: CDR1 WSHSY and CDR2 SAAADI. Trimming took 2 bases from V and 10 from J, leaving 9 bases between them. The CDR3 region has the DNA TGCGCCAGCAGTGAGGGTGGGGGGATTCAGTACTTC. Residues: CASSEGGGIQYF.